This entry describes one TCR beta chain. Its target is not known. These data are taken from a study of OX40 agonist ivuxolimab in advanced cancers. Study-wide context: Age averaged around 60 years (range about 20 to 79), and 70% to 85% were male. Therapy given before enrollment (anti-PD-1, anti-PD-L1 or anti-CTLA-4) was allowed, and over 35% had some. General study points: The 0.1-3.0 mg/kg partial responders had among the lowest clonal expansion.

Here immunoSEQ multiplex PCR was the method, and the copy in TCRdb shows in-frame clones only, minus some. The sample lists 74,000 or so clones, approximately 88% occurring once. Trimming cost V 8 bases and J 8 bases, with 15 bases left between them. Germline lookup yields CDR1 MNHEY and CDR2 SVGAGI. The CDR3 extends over 13 amino acids. The material sequenced was CD4+ or CD8+ T cells sorted from blood, taken in a trial of the OX40 agonist ivuxolimab. The chain uses TRBV6-5 and TRBJ1-4; D not resolved. This sequence originates from an adult with an advanced solid tumor such as melanoma, head and neck, liver or kidney cancer. The CDR3 DNA reads as TGTGCCAGCGCCCTATCAAGATTAGAAAAACTGTTTTTT. Translating it yields CASALSRLEKLFF.